Each of the 15 T cell receptor beta chains below was sequenced from the same sample in a study of blood T cell repertoires in COVID-19. Sequencing used immunoSEQ multiplex PCR; TCRdb keeps in-frame clones, though not all of them. The sample has around 230,000 clones, about 83% seen once; the top ten hold roughly 8.8%. The sequencing sample was made of peripheral blood. Source of these receptors: a woman aged 50 to 60 with acute or convalescent COVID-19.

The DNA of the CDR3 is TGCAGTTATATAGCCAAAAACATTCAGTACTTC. It codes for CSYIAKNIQYF. The chain employs TRBV20-1 and TRBJ2-4; no reliable D call. V lost 8 bases, J lost 0 bases, and 5 bases lay in between. This CDR3 region has 11 residues. The germline V gene has CDR1 DFQATT and CDR2 SNEGSKA (reference sequence).

The chain joins TRBV5-8 to TRBJ1-1; the match to TRBD1 covers 8 bases. With 0 bases clipped from V and 3 bases from J, the junction kept 1 base outside the gene matches. The CDR3 contains 14 residues. CDR1 SGHTS and CDR2 YDEGEE come from the germline V gene. CDR3 nucleotides: TGTGCCAGCAGCTTGGGACAGGGGTACACTGAAGCTTTCTTT. Its protein product is CASSLGQGYTEAFF.

The gene calls are TRBV6-6 and TRBJ2-7; 8 nucleotides align to TRBD2. With 6 bases clipped from V and 4 bases from J, the junction kept 8 bases outside the gene matches. This CDR3 is built from 14 residues. From germline, CDR1 is MNHNY and CDR2 SVGAGI (reference sequence). The CDR3 loop is CASSPGGAVYEQYF. For the CDR3, the DNA is TGTGCCAGCAGCCCGGGAGGGGCGGTTTACGAGCAGTACTTC.

The CDR3 spells CASIYDRQGQYNEQFF. The CDR3 DNA sequence: TGTGCCAGCATCTACGATCGACAGGGGCAATACAATGAGCAGTTCTTC. The chain combines TRBV6-4 with TRBJ2-1; TRBD1 matches at 8 bases. Germline CDR1 is MRHNA and CDR2 is SNTAGT. CDR3 length: 16 residues. J gave up 4 bases and V 7 bases, and 12 bases lay outside the gene matches.

J is TRBJ1-2 and V is TRBV9; 8 positions agree with TRBD1. Germline V lookup: CDR1 SGDLS, CDR2 YYNGEE. Unmatched junction bases numbered 9, after V lost 3 bases and J lost 8 bases. The CDR3 length is 14 residues. CDR3 amino acids: CASSASQGARGYTF. The CDR3 DNA reads as TGTGCCAGCAGCGCCTCCCAGGGGGCGCGAGGCTACACCTTC.

The chain employs TRBV5-6 and TRBJ2-7, with 11 bases identical to TRBD1. Trimming at V came to 3 bases and at J to 5 bases, leaving 4 bases not matched to a gene. This CDR3 comprises 14 residues. Germline V CDR1 and CDR2: SGHDT, YYEEEE. CDR3 loop: CASSWTGGFNEQYF. CDR3 in DNA: TGTGCCAGCAGCTGGACAGGGGGCTTCAACGAGCAGTACTTC.

This chain joins TRBV5-1 and TRBJ1-6; 9 bases are shared with TRBD1. This CDR3 is built from 15 residues. V gave up 0 bases and J gave up 9 bases; unmatched junction bases: 4. Germline CDR1 SGHRS, CDR2 YFSETQ. The CDR3 DNA reads TGCGCCAGCAGCTTGGGGGACAGGGACTTTTCACCCCTCCACTTT. Its protein is CASSLGDRDFSPLHF. Based on the CDR3 plus reference TRBV5-1 and TRBJ1-6, the full variable domain is KAGVTQTPRYLIKTRGQQVTLSCSPISGHRSVSWYQQTPGQGLQFLFEYFSETQRNKGNFPGRFSGRQFSNSRSEMNVSTLELGDSALYLCASSLGDRDFSPLHFGNGTRLTVT.

V and J are TRBV11-2 and TRBJ1-3; 8 positions match TRBD1. The CDR3 length is 16 residues. V shed 5 bases and J 3 bases; nucleotides not matched to a gene: 9. The germline V gene encodes CDR1 SGHAT and CDR2 FQNNGV. CDR3 DNA: TGTGCCAGCAGCATGCCACAGGGGGATGGTGGAAACACCATATATTTT. It encodes CASSMPQGDGGNTIYF.

The V and J genes are TRBV2 and TRBJ2-1; TRBD2 agrees at 7 bases. Trimming took 6 bases from V and 3 from J; bases not matched to a gene: 14. Germline V CDR1 and CDR2: SNHLY, FYNNEI. The CDR3 contains 17 residues. The CDR3 nucleotides are TGTGCCAGCAGCGGAATTCGGCAGGGAGGGGACTACAATGAGCAGTTCTTC. Its translation is CASSGIRQGGDYNEQFF. Filled out from reference TRBV2 and TRBJ2-1, the complete variable domain reads EPEVTQTPSHQVTQMGQEVILRCVPISNHLYFYWYRQILGQKVEFLVSFYNNEISEKSEIFDDQFSVERPDGSNFTLKIRSTKLEDSAMYFCASSGIRQGGDYNEQFFGPGTRLTVL.

The genes are TRBV6-2 or TRBV6-3 and TRBJ2-1; 10 nucleotides agree with TRBD1. This CDR3 spans 15 amino acids. Germline CDR1 and CDR2: MNHEY and SVGEGT. After removal of 6 bases from V and 4 bases from J, the junction contained 6 bases not matched to a gene. This chain's CDR3 is CASSNRDRGYNEQFF. The CDR3 nucleotides read TGTGCCAGCAGCAACCGGGACAGGGGATACAATGAGCAGTTCTTC.

This clone turned up a few times. The rearrangement uses TRBV29-1 and TRBJ2-1; D is possibly TRBD1 (5 bases). This CDR3 spans 12 amino acids. In germline, CDR1 is SQVTM, CDR2 ANQGSEA. CDR3 loop: CTVGRIDNEQFF. CDR3 DNA: TGCACCGTGGGGCGAATCGACAATGAGCAGTTCTTC.

The DNA of the CDR3 is TGTGCCAGCAGTTCGCCATCGACAGTTTCCTACGAGCAGTACTTC. Protein sequence: CASSSPSTVSYEQYF. The chain links TRBV6-6 to TRBJ2-7, with a tentative D call TRBD1 (5 bases). Trimming took off 4 bases at V and 1 base at J, with 14 bases between the two ends. CDR1 is MNHNY, CDR2 SVGAGI, per germline (reference sequence). The CDR3 sequence is 15 residues long.

The chain links TRBV5-4 to TRBJ2-7; the match to TRBD1 covers 9 bases. Germline loops: CDR1 SGHNT, CDR2 YYREEE (reference sequence). V shed 5 bases and J 6 bases; nucleotides not matched to a gene: 12. The CDR3 sequence is 15 residues long. This CDR3 reads CASRRGGQGDLEQYF. The CDR3 region has the DNA TGTGCCAGCAGAAGGGGGGGACAGGGTGACCTCGAGCAGTACTTC.

The V gene is TRBV5-1, the J gene TRBJ2-7; TRBD2 matches 10 bases. The CDR3 runs 15 residues. Germline CDR1 is SGHRS and CDR2 is YFSETQ. J lost 1 base, V lost 4 bases, and 5 bases had no gene match. The CDR3 spells CASSPPTSGSYEQYF. CDR3 coding DNA: TGCGCCAGCAGCCCGCCGACTAGCGGGTCCTACGAGCAGTACTTC.

This chain links TRBV5-1 with TRBJ2-3; the D gene is possibly TRBD2 (5 bases). Germline values: CDR1 SGHRS, CDR2 YFSETQ. Trimming took 0 bases from V and 3 from J, leaving 20 bases between them. The CDR3 is 18 amino acids. Written as DNA, the CDR3 is TGCGCCAGCAGCTTGGGCCTTCTAGCCCCCTCAGGTACAGATACGCAGTATTTT. Translation gives CASSLGLLAPSGTDTQYF.